This entry lists 29 T cell receptor beta chains sequenced from one sample in a study of CD8+ T cells in alopecia areata. Once RNA had been extracted, it was reverse transcribed into cDNA to act as the sequencing template. TCRdb's copy holds only in-frame clones and misses some; the assay was immunoSEQ multiplex PCR. Here the sample spans 100,000 to 150,000 clones, approximately 49% being singletons. The sequencing here drew on CD8+ T cells sorted from blood, taken at week 0. These receptors originate from a human donor with alopecia areata.

The rearrangement links TRBV13 to TRBJ2-7; 11 bases agree with TRBD2. Trimming cost V 5 bases and J 6 bases; bases outside gene matches: 6. Germline V CDR1 and CDR2: PRHDT, FYEKMQ (reference sequence). The CDR3 runs to 14 residues. The CDR3 protein is CASSPRGLAGEQYF. As DNA, the CDR3 is TGTGCCAGCAGCCCAAGAGGACTAGCGGGCGAGCAGTACTTC.

The chain uses TRBV9 and TRBJ2-3; D possibly matches TRBD1 or TRBD2 (5 bases each). CDR1 is SGDLS, CDR2 YYNGEE, per germline. The CDR3 has 15 amino acids. The V end lost 3 bases, the J end lost 0 bases, and 11 bases lay between the germline ends. The CDR3 sequence: CASSGRDGSTDTQYF. The CDR3 DNA sequence: TGTGCCAGCAGCGGTCGGGACGGAAGCACAGATACGCAGTATTTT.

This chain connects TRBV7-9 to TRBJ1-5, with D possibly being TRBD1 (6 bases). The germline V gene encodes CDR1 SEHNR and CDR2 FQNEAQ (reference sequence). This CDR3 comprises 14 residues. The germline V and J ends were trimmed by 3 bases and 4 bases, with 10 bases remaining between them. The CDR3 spells CASSLGHPNQPQHF. CDR3 in DNA: TGTGCCAGCAGCTTGGGACACCCTAATCAGCCCCAGCATTTT.

The rearrangement uses TRBV29-1 and TRBJ1-5, with D perhaps matching TRBD1 (6 bases). The CDR3 has 15 residues. Germline CDR1 SQVTM, CDR2 ANQGSEA. Trimming shortened V by 8 bases and J by 0 bases, and 17 bases separated the two germline ends. CDR3 bases: TGCAGCTCCTCGTGGGGGGCACCTAGCAATCAGCCCCAGCATTTT. Translation gives CSSSWGAPSNQPQHF.

V usage is TRBV19 and J usage is TRBJ2-5, with a possible D match to TRBD1 (6 bases). This CDR3 region has 14 residues. Trimming cost V 2 bases and J 0 bases, with 7 bases left between them. Germline CDR1 and CDR2: LNHDA and SQIVND (reference sequence). In DNA, the CDR3 is TGTGCCAGTAGTATAAACAGGGACCAAGAGACCCAGTACTTC. It yields the protein CASSINRDQETQYF.

This clone was recorded a few times. J is TRBJ1-2 and V is TRBV30; 7 bases align to TRBD1. The CDR3 length is 12 residues. Germline CDR1 is GTSNPN and CDR2 is SVGIG (reference sequence). With V trimmed by 8 bases and J by 3 bases, 6 bases remained unmatched. CDR3 loop: CAHNRGDYGYTF. The CDR3, as DNA: TGTGCCCATAACAGGGGAGACTATGGCTACACCTTC.

V and J are TRBV4-3 and TRBJ2-2, with 11 bases lining up with TRBD2. Trimming took 4 bases from V and 2 from J; bases not matched to a gene: 12. The CDR3 spans 19 residues. The germline V gene has CDR1 LGHNA and CDR2 YSLEER. The DNA of the CDR3 is TGCGCCAGCAGCCCCGAACTAGCGGGGGCCTTGATTAACACCGGGGAGCTGTTTTTT. Protein product: CASSPELAGALINTGELFF.

The chain carries TRBV30 and TRBJ2-5; D is unresolved. V was cut by 5 bases and J by 1 base, with 8 bases left in between. The germline V gene encodes CDR1 GTSNPN and CDR2 SVGIG (reference sequence). This CDR3 spans 12 amino acids. The CDR3 loop is CAWGPAQETQYF. The CDR3, as DNA: TGTGCCTGGGGGCCGGCCCAAGAGACCCAGTACTTC.

This clone has only one observation. This rearrangement joins TRBV2 to TRBJ2-5, with D uncertain. The V end was cut by 1 base, the J end by 5 bases, with 8 bases between. The germline V gene encodes CDR1 SNHLY and CDR2 FYNNEI. The CDR3 sequence is 13 residues long. CDR3 loop: CASSEEPWETQYF. In DNA, the CDR3 is TGTGCCAGCAGTGAAGAGCCCTGGGAGACCCAGTACTTC.

The table lists this clone with a few counts. This rearrangement joins TRBV6-1 to TRBJ2-5, with D possibly TRBD1 on 6 matching bases. CDR3 length: 13 amino acids. The V end was cut by 6 bases, the J end by 3 bases, with 11 bases between. Per the germline V gene, CDR1 is MNHNS and CDR2 is SASEGT. The CDR3 coding sequence is TGTGCCAGCAGCAGACACAGGGAAGAGACCCAGTACTTC. Encoded protein: CASSRHREETQYF.

This rearrangement joins TRBV4-1 to TRBJ2-7; D perhaps matches TRBD1 (6 bases). CDR3 size: 16 residues. Between the trimmed V and J ends, which lost 2 bases and 2 bases, there was a span of 16 bases. CDR1 and CDR2 (germline): MGHRA, YSYEKL. CDR3: CASSQKEDRWTYEQYF. The CDR3 DNA reads TGCGCCAGCAGCCAAAAGGAAGACAGGTGGACCTACGAGCAGTACTTC.

The gene calls are TRBV25-1 and TRBJ1-2; TRBD1 might be the D (5 bases). This CDR3 has 14 residues. CDR1 is MGHDK, CDR2 SYGVNS, per germline. Trimming removed 3 bases at V and 3 bases at J, with 11 bases between. The CDR3 DNA follows: TGTGCCAGCAGTGACCAGGGAGAGGACTATGGCTACACCTTC. Its translation is CASSDQGEDYGYTF.

CDR3: CASKPTGSGANVLTF. DNA for the CDR3: TGTGCCAGCAAGCCGACGGGATCTGGGGCCAACGTCCTGACTTTC. The chain links TRBV5-6 to TRBJ2-6, with D maybe TRBD2 (5 bases). Trimming left V 6 bases short and J 1 base short, with 11 bases between. The CDR3 is 15 amino acids. Germline V lookup: CDR1 SGHDT, CDR2 YYEEEE.

V and J are TRBV29-1 and TRBJ2-7, with 7 positions matching TRBD2. Unmatched junction bases numbered 0, after V lost 4 bases and J lost 3 bases. The CDR3 is made up of 11 amino acids. CDR1 SQVTM and CDR2 ANQGSEA come from the germline V gene. The CDR3, as DNA: TGCAGCGTTGGGGAGGGCTACGAGCAGTACTTC. This codes for CSVGEGYEQYF.

This chain connects TRBV5-1 to TRBJ2-1; D possibly uses TRBD1 or TRBD2 (6 bases each). This CDR3 spans 15 amino acids. Germline assignment: CDR1 SGHRS and CDR2 YFSETQ. V was cut by 4 bases and J by 0 bases, with 11 bases left in between. Written as DNA, the CDR3 is TGCGCCAGCAGCCCTCGGGGGCCCTCCTACAATGAGCAGTTCTTC. Amino acids: CASSPRGPSYNEQFF.

V is TRBV27 and J is TRBJ2-1; TRBD2 is a possible D gene (6 bases). The V gene lost 5 bases and the J gene lost 10 bases, with 18 bases spanning the gap. The CDR3 consists of 14 residues. Germline V gene sequence: CDR1 MNHEY, CDR2 SMNVEV (reference sequence). The CDR3 sequence is CASSPRTTDTEQFF. In DNA, the CDR3 is TGTGCCAGCAGTCCTCGGACTACCGACACCGAGCAGTTCTTC.

The gene calls are TRBV5-6 and TRBJ1-4; weak D call: TRBD1 (5 bases). Germline values: CDR1 SGHDT, CDR2 YYEEEE. V shed 1 base and J shed 5 bases, with 12 bases lying between them. The CDR3 consists of 15 residues. In DNA, the CDR3 is TGTGCCAGCAGCTTGTGGAGGGACCACAATGAAAAACTGTTTTTT. Protein sequence: CASSLWRDHNEKLFF.

Written as DNA, the CDR3 is TGTGTGGGCGCCGGACTGTATGGCTACACCTTC. The encoded protein is CVGAGLYGYTF. This chain links TRBV7-9 with TRBJ1-2, with unresolved D. CDR1 is SEHNR and CDR2 is FQNEAQ in the germline V gene (reference sequence). The CDR3 runs to 11 residues.

This clone was seen only a few times. This rearrangement joins TRBV29-1 to TRBJ2-2; D could derive from TRBD1 or TRBD2 (5 bases each). The germline CDR1 and CDR2 sequences are SQVTM and ANQGSEA. The V end lost 6 bases, the J end lost 5 bases, and 25 bases lay between the germline ends. The CDR3 runs 17 residues. DNA of the CDR3: TGCAGCGTCCTTGGTTCTCTTCGCGAGGGGTTGACCGGGGAGCTGTTTTTT. Amino acids: CSVLGSLREGLTGELFF.

This chain links TRBV2 with TRBJ1-5, with 8 bases fitting TRBD1. The V gene end was trimmed by 6 bases and the J gene end by 1 base; junction bases not matched to a gene: 8. The V gene's germline CDR1 is SNHLY and CDR2 FYNNEI. This CDR3 spans 16 amino acids. The CDR3: CASRPSDRASNQPQHF. The CDR3 region has the DNA TGTGCCAGCAGGCCCTCGGACAGGGCGAGCAATCAGCCCCAGCATTTT.

The V and J genes are TRBV13 and TRBJ1-2, with 9 bases matching TRBD1. CDR3 length: 13 residues. V shed 5 bases, J shed 6 bases, and the junction held 4 bases outside the gene matches. Germline lookup yields CDR1 PRHDT and CDR2 FYEKMQ (reference sequence). The CDR3 sequence is CASSLQGADGYTF. The CDR3 bases are TGTGCCAGCAGCCTACAGGGGGCGGATGGCTACACCTTC. Drawing the rest from reference TRBV13 and TRBJ1-2, the complete variable domain is AAGVIQSPRHLIKEKRETATLKCYPIPRHDTVYWYQQGPGQDPQFLISFYEKMQSDKGSIPDRFSAQQFSDYHSELNMSSLELGDSALYFCASSLQGADGYTFGSGTRLTVV.

V usage is TRBV7-9 and J usage is TRBJ2-7; 7 positions agree with TRBD2. The trim removed 0 bases at V and 5 bases at J, leaving 7 bases unmatched. CDR1 is SEHNR and CDR2 is FQNEAQ in the germline V gene (reference sequence). The CDR3 has 15 amino acids. Here the CDR3 reads CASSLANRGDHEQYF. The CDR3 coding sequence is TGTGCCAGCAGCTTAGCGAATCGGGGGGACCACGAGCAGTACTTC.

The J gene is TRBJ2-1, the V gene TRBV19; 16 nucleotides line up with TRBD2. This CDR3 has 13 amino acids. Losses at the gene ends were 9 bases for V and 9 bases for J; bases not matched to a gene: 2. Germline assignment: CDR1 LNHDA and CDR2 SQIVND (reference sequence). The CDR3 loop is CASGTSGGGEQFF. The CDR3 DNA follows: TGTGCCAGCGGGACTAGCGGGGGGGGTGAGCAGTTCTTC.

The chain couples TRBV11-2 to TRBJ1-3; D ambiguous. This CDR3 is 17 amino acids long. In germline, CDR1 is SGHAT, CDR2 FQNNGV. Trimming stripped 4 bases from V and 2 bases from J, with 18 bases between. The CDR3 protein is CASSSLDRAGPGNTIYF. The DNA for the CDR3 is TGTGCCAGCAGCTCGTTGGACCGGGCAGGTCCTGGAAACACCATATATTTT.

The rearrangement joins TRBV6-1 to TRBJ1-2, with D unresolved. The germline V gene encodes CDR1 MNHNS and CDR2 SASEGT. Trimming removed 3 bases at V and 2 bases at J, with 10 bases between. CDR3 length equals 14 residues. The CDR3 coding sequence is TGTGCCAGCAGTGAGATACAGAAAAACTATGGCTACACCTTC. Amino acids: CASSEIQKNYGYTF.

The chain combines TRBV7-9 with TRBJ2-1, with 9 bases lining up with TRBD2. Germline lookup yields CDR1 SEHNR and CDR2 FQNEAQ (reference sequence). Trimming at V came to 3 bases and at J to 8 bases, leaving 2 bases not matched to a gene. This CDR3 has 13 amino acids. The CDR3 protein is CASSFSGGDEQFF. For the CDR3, the DNA is TGTGCCAGCAGCTTTAGCGGGGGCGATGAGCAGTTCTTC.

The V and J genes are TRBV29-1 and TRBJ1-4; possibly TRBD1 for D (5 bases). The CDR3 extends over 13 amino acids. Germline V gene lookup returns CDR1 SQVTM and CDR2 ANQGSEA. Trimming cost V 7 bases and J 0 bases, with 9 bases left between them. The CDR3 here is CSARQTTNEKLFF. The DNA of the CDR3 is TGCAGCGCAAGACAGACAACTAATGAAAAACTGTTTTTT.

The chain combines TRBV9 with TRBJ2-3; D call uncertain. Germline assignment: CDR1 SGDLS and CDR2 YYNGEE. The CDR3 is 14 amino acids. Trimming shortened V by 4 bases and J by 1 base, and 10 bases separated the two germline ends. In DNA, the CDR3 is TGTGCCAGCAGCCCCAGGACGGGCACAGATACGCAGTATTTT. Its protein product is CASSPRTGTDTQYF.

Only one count was recorded for this clone. This chain joins TRBV6-5 and TRBJ2-7, with D unresolved. Trimming pared 6 bases from V and 1 base from J, leaving 10 bases between. Germline CDR1 is MNHEY and CDR2 is SVGAGI. The CDR3 contains 13 residues. For the CDR3, the DNA is TGTGCCAGCAGCTTACAGACTTCCTACGAGCAGTACTTC. Its translation: CASSLQTSYEQYF.